This T cell receptor beta chain was sequenced during a study of molecular identifiers for immune sequencing clone quantification. About this clonotype: The CDR3 carries no conserved terminal phenylalanine or tryptophan, so it likely arises from a read error.

Per the germline V gene, CDR1 is SEHNR and CDR2 is FQNEAQ (reference sequence). The CDR3 runs to 16 residues. Trimming cost V 7 bases and J 1 base, with 16 bases left between them. TCRdb itself ran the PCR reads through MiXCR, one entry per CDR3 protein. Among some 680,000 distinct CDR3 sequences listed, less than 30% were seen once. This TCR derives from a human donor in good health. Some libraries in this study had Jurkat cell RNA spiked in. This sequence joins TRBV7-9 and TRBJ2-2; D not certain. Specimen: naive CD8+ T cells from blood, with Jurkat cell RNA spiked in. Noted subset: FACS-sorted CD8+CD4-CCR7+CD45RA+ naive T cells. Written as DNA, the CDR3 is TGTGCCAGCATCCCAACCCTGAAAGGGAACACCGGGGAGCTGTTTATT. It specifies CASIPTLKGNTGELFI.